This entry is about one T cell receptor (beta chain). The sample belongs to a study of Ad26.COV2.S vaccination and SARS-CoV-2 variants. This CDR3 is built from 15 residues. The V gene end was trimmed by 3 bases and the J gene end by 6 bases; junction bases not matched to a gene: 8. Germline assignment: CDR1 SGHTA and CDR2 FQGTGA. Method: immunoSEQ multiplex PCR; TCRdb's copy keeps in-frame clones and lacks some. There are over 100,000 clones in the sample; roughly 75% occur only once, and 15% to 20% lies in the top ten. This TCR was recovered from a human donor who had recovered from COVID-19. Sequencing was performed on peripheral blood, taken after recovery from COVID-19. This chain uses TRBV7-3 with TRBJ2-3; 8 bases match TRBD1. CDR3 in DNA: TGTGCCAGCAGCTTGTCAAACCAGGGGGCGGATACGCAGTATTTT. Its protein product is CASSLSNQGADTQYF.